The rows below give T cell receptor beta chains drawn from one sample of a study of blood T cells in healthy people across ages. One entry per CDR3 protein results from TCRdb running MiXCR on the 5' RACE reads. The table has under 750,000 distinct CDR3 sequences, more than 45% seen once. Specimen: blood. Receptors originate from a man older than 75 in good health. The CDR3 runs from the conserved cysteine through the conserved F or W. The D gene is left open where the match is weak. Rows give clone size only sometimes, using once, few, many, or a class for an expanded clone.

J,D,V,size,CDR3,DNA
TRBJ2-1,NA,TRBV7-2,few,CASSWRNEQFF,TGTGCCAGCAGCTGGAGGAATGAGCAGTTCTTC
TRBJ2-7,TRBD1,TRBV6-1,NA,CASSRTGEEQYF,TGTGCCAGCAGTCGGACAGGGGAAGAGCAGTACTTC
TRBJ1-1,TRBD1,TRBV7-6,NA,CASSLVTLSPGQALNTEAFF,TGTGCCAGCAGCTTAGTCACCCTTTCGCCGGGACAGGCATTGAACACTGAAGCTTTCTTT
TRBJ1-2,TRBD1,TRBV20-1,NA,CSANTPDRVAGYTF,TGCAGTGCTAACACCCCGGACAGGGTGGCCGGCTACACCTTC
TRBJ2-2,NA,TRBV6-6,few,CASMGAGETGELFF,TGTGCCAGCATGGGGGCAGGGGAAACCGGGGAGCTGTTTTTT
TRBJ1-1,NA,TRBV7-9,NA,CASGGGRRLSTEAFF,TGTGCCAGCGGCGGGGGCCGGCGTCTGTCCACTGAAGCTTTCTTT
TRBJ2-7,TRBD2,TRBV7-2,few,CASSLERGVYEQYF,TGTGCCAGCAGCTTAGAGCGGGGGGTTTACGAGCAGTACTTC
TRBJ2-5,NA,TRBV10-3,few,CAISEAGLETQYF,TGTGCCATCAGTGAAGCAGGGCTGGAGACCCAGTACTTC
TRBJ2-4,NA,TRBV6-6,NA,CASRNTKNIQYF,TGTGCCAGCAGGAACACCAAAAACATTCAGTACTTC
TRBJ2-7,TRBD2,TRBV27,few,CASSLEAREVAYEQYF,TGTGCCAGCAGTTTGGAGGCACGGGAGGTCGCCTACGAGCAGTACTTC
TRBJ2-1,NA,TRBV7-2,NA,CASSPSAGIHNEQFF,TGTGCCAGCAGCCCTTCAGCCGGGATCCACAATGAGCAGTTCTTC
TRBJ2-5,TRBD1,TRBV29-1,NA,CSAGLGDRGLLQYF,TGCAGCGCAGGGCTTGGGGACAGGGGTCTGTTGCAGTACTTC
TRBJ2-5,NA,TRBV7-2,NA,CASSLPTSEGPGHQETQYF,TGTGCCAGCAGCTTACCGACATCGGAGGGTCCCGGGCATCAAGAGACCCAGTACTTC
TRBJ1-4,NA,TRBV7-9,NA,CASSLSAANEKLFF,TGTGCCAGCAGCTTATCGGCAGCTAATGAAAAACTGTTTTTT
TRBJ2-1,TRBD2,TRBV20-1,NA,CSARMGLAEVLSYNEQFF,TGCAGTGCTAGGATGGGACTAGCGGAAGTACTCTCCTACAATGAGCAGTTCTTC
TRBJ2-5,TRBD1,TRBV5-1,few,CASSWDSETQYF,TGCGCCAGCAGCTGGGACAGTGAGACCCAGTACTTC
TRBJ2-3,TRBD1,TRBV7-2,NA,CASSLATGIPTDTQYF,TGTGCCAGCAGCTTAGCGACAGGGATCCCCACAGATACGCAGTATTTT
TRBJ1-5,NA,TRBV27,many,CASAEYLGDQPQHF,TGTGCCAGCGCAGAATACCTGGGGGATCAGCCCCAGCATTTT
TRBJ1-1,NA,TRBV2,few,CASSGTTNTEAFF,TGTGCCAGCAGTGGAACTACGAACACTGAAGCTTTCTTT
TRBJ2-7,NA,TRBV9,few,CASSVDGSYEQYF,TGTGCCAGCAGCGTAGACGGTTCCTACGAGCAGTACTTC
TRBJ2-1,NA,TRBV7-7,NA,CASSRAGSDNEQFF,TGTGCTAGCAGCCGCGCGGGTAGCGACAATGAGCAGTTCTTC
TRBJ2-5,NA,TRBV7-2,few,CASSSTGFEETQYF,TGTGCCAGCAGCTCCACAGGGTTTGAAGAGACCCAGTACTTC
TRBJ2-5,TRBD1,TRBV9,NA,CASSVTGQDQETQYF,TGTGCCAGCAGCGTGACTGGACAGGACCAAGAGACCCAGTACTTC
TRBJ1-5,NA,TRBV3-1,NA,CASSQDYGSNQPQHF,TGTGCCAGCAGCCAAGATTACGGAAGCAATCAGCCCCAGCATTTT
TRBJ2-6,NA,TRBV7-3,NA,CASSQQTSGANVLTF,TGTGCCAGCAGCCAACAGACAAGTGGGGCCAACGTCCTGACTTTC
TRBJ1-5,NA,TRBV5-1,few,CASSPLGVGNQPQHF,TGCGCCAGCAGCCCTCTTGGGGTAGGCAATCAGCCCCAGCATTTT
TRBJ2-5,NA,TRBV12-3/TRBV12-4,few,CASSSGFQETQYF,TGTGCCAGCAGTTCAGGCTTCCAAGAGACCCAGTACTTC
TRBJ1-2,TRBD1,TRBV7-2,NA,CASSFPGQPSYGYTF,TGTGCCAGCAGCTTCCCGGGACAGCCAAGCTATGGCTACACCTTC
TRBJ1-6,NA,TRBV7-2,NA,CASIQHLQGSYSPLHF,TGTGCCAGCATCCAACACCTCCAGGGGAGCTATTCACCCCTCCACTTT
TRBJ2-1,NA,TRBV2,NA,CASRPTDGGYNGQFF,TGTGCCAGCAGACCGACGGATGGGGGATACAATGGGCAGTTCTTC
TRBJ2-7,TRBD1,TRBV10-3,NA,CAIRRGPTGASSYNEQYF,TGTGCCATCAGGAGGGGTCCTACAGGGGCCAGCTCCTACAATGAGCAGTACTTC
TRBJ2-7,NA,TRBV7-2,NA,CASSLNGGPYEQYF,TGTGCCAGCAGCTTAAACGGGGGGCCCTACGAGCAGTACTTC
TRBJ2-2,TRBD1,TRBV9,NA,CASSVGQGANTGELFF,TGTGCCAGCAGCGTAGGGCAGGGGGCGAACACCGGGGAGCTGTTTTTT
TRBJ2-4,NA,TRBV7-2,once,CASSLEGSKNIQYF,TGTGCCAGCAGCTTAGAGGGCAGCAAAAACATTCAGTACTTC
TRBJ2-3,TRBD2,TRBV4-3,NA,CASSQEVGGSSDTQYF,TGCGCCAGCAGCCAAGAAGTGGGAGGGTCGTCGGATACGCAGTATTTT
TRBJ2-1,TRBD1,TRBV6-2/TRBV6-3,NA,CASSYSRSQGQYNEQFF,TGTGCCAGCAGTTACTCGCGGTCACAGGGGCAGTACAATGAGCAGTTCTTC
TRBJ2-3,NA,TRBV11-2,few,CASSLDHVFDTQYF,TGTGCCAGCAGCTTAGATCACGTTTTCGATACGCAGTATTTT
TRBJ2-7,TRBD2,TRBV20-1,NA,CSVAGGRSERYF,TGCAGTGTGGCGGGGGGGCGGAGCGAGCGGTACTTC
TRBJ2-7,NA,TRBV4-3,NA,CASSQLLEKGYEQYF,TGCGCCAGCAGCCAACTTCTGGAAAAGGGCTACGAGCAGTACTTC
TRBJ2-7,NA,TRBV6-6,many,CASGKPGLTYEQYF,TGTGCCAGCGGGAAACCGGGACTTACCTACGAGCAGTACTTC
TRBJ2-7,NA,TRBV4-3,NA,CASSQGIDRSGTYEQYF,TGCGCCAGCAGCCAGGGGATCGACAGGTCCGGAACCTACGAGCAGTACTTC
TRBJ2-3,TRBD2,TRBV2,few,CASSRRSGLAGGTDTQYF,TGTGCCAGCAGTCGGCGCTCGGGACTAGCGGGGGGTACAGATACGCAGTATTTT
TRBJ1-5,TRBD1,TRBV5-1,once,CATDRAGPASNQPQHF,TGCGCCACGGACAGGGCAGGGCCTGCTAGCAATCAGCCCCAGCATTTT
TRBJ2-7,TRBD2,TRBV7-2,NA,CASSYPPTGGYEQYF,TGTGCCAGCAGCTACCCCCCTACGGGAGGGTACGAGCAGTACTTC
TRBJ1-6,TRBD1,TRBV5-6,few,CASSAGTAYNSPLHF,TGTGCCAGCAGCGCTGGGACAGCGTATAATTCACCCCTCCACTTT
TRBJ1-5,NA,TRBV6-6,many,CASSYSGQRNQPQHF,TGTGCCAGCAGTTACTCGGGTCAGCGCAATCAGCCCCAGCATTTT
TRBJ2-7,TRBD2,TRBV4-3,NA,CASSQALAGGSPYEQYF,TGCGCCAGCAGCCAAGCACTAGCGGGAGGGTCTCCCTACGAGCAGTACTTC
TRBJ1-4,NA,TRBV29-1,few,CSGLRGANEKLFF,TGCAGCGGCTTGAGGGGGGCTAATGAAAAACTGTTTTTT
TRBJ2-1,TRBD1,TRBV7-2,NA,CASSPDRVGNEQFF,TGTGCCAGCAGCCCCGACAGGGTCGGCAATGAGCAGTTCTTC
TRBJ2-3,TRBD1,TRBV10-1,few,CASSESRGRRDTQYF,TGCGCCAGCAGTGAGTCGAGGGGGCGGCGGGATACGCAGTATTTT
TRBJ1-1,NA,TRBV15,NA,CATSSRDTEAFF,TGTGCCACCAGCAGCCGGGACACTGAAGCTTTCTTT